Below are 20 T cell receptor beta chains sequenced from a single sample in a study of blood T cell repertoires in COVID-19. This table comes from immunoSEQ multiplex PCR, and its TCRdb copy is limited to in-frame clones, with some not included. This table has 150,000 to 250,000 clones, around 94% appearing once. Sequencing input: peripheral blood. All receptors derive from a man between 25 and 39 years old with COVID-19, enrolled during active disease.

The genes are TRBV4-1 and TRBJ1-5; D is perhaps TRBD1 (6 bases). In germline, CDR1 is MGHRA, CDR2 YSYEKL. This CDR3 is built from 17 residues. With 6 bases removed from V and 2 bases from J, the gap between germline ends came to 20 bases. The CDR3 is CASSLQQGMGGNQPQHF. The CDR3 nucleotides are TGCGCCAGCAGTCTACAACAGGGAATGGGGGGCAATCAGCCCCAGCATTTT.

The DNA of the CDR3 is TGTGCCAGCAGTCCGACAGGTTTCTATGGCTACACCTTC. As protein: CASSPTGFYGYTF. The rearrangement links TRBV27 to TRBJ1-2, with a possible D match to TRBD1 (6 bases). Trimming took 5 bases from V and 4 from J, leaving 11 bases between them. This CDR3 has 13 residues. Germline V CDR1 and CDR2: MNHEY, SMNVEV (reference sequence).

J is TRBJ2-1 and V is TRBV19; 12 bases match TRBD1. The CDR3 extends over 15 amino acids. J lost 5 bases, V lost 4 bases, and 3 bases had no gene match. Germline V CDR1 and CDR2: LNHDA, SQIVND (reference sequence). The DNA for the CDR3 is TGTGCCAGTAGTACGGGACAGGGGGCGAACAATGAGCAGTTCTTC. Protein: CASSTGQGANNEQFF.

As regards this clone: Other nucleotide sequences in the sample specify the same CDR3. The chain combines TRBV6-5 with TRBJ1-1; D not resolved. Germline V lookup: CDR1 MNHEY, CDR2 SVGAGI. Trimming left V 2 bases short and J 2 bases short, with 9 bases between. The CDR3 runs to 14 residues. CDR3 sequence: CASSYRPGNTEAFF. The CDR3 coding sequence is TGTGCCAGCAGTTACCGGCCAGGCAACACTGAAGCTTTCTTT.

This chain uses TRBV5-6 with TRBJ2-2; 10 bases line up with TRBD2. CDR3 length: 16 residues. Germline V gene lookup returns CDR1 SGHDT and CDR2 YYEEEE. The J segment lost 4 bases and the V segment lost 4 bases, leaving 7 bases of the junction unmatched. The CDR3 DNA sequence: TGTGCCAGCAGCCCACCAGCGGGGGGGCCCACCGGGGAGCTGTTTTTT. Translation: CASSPPAGGPTGELFF.

The chain recombines TRBV3-1 (or the pseudogene TRBV3-2) with TRBJ2-5; TRBD2 is a possible D gene (6 bases). Germline-derived CDR1 and CDR2 are LGHDT and YNNKEL (reference sequence). This CDR3 is built from 15 residues. V was pared by 1 base and J by 4 bases, with 13 bases between. This CDR3 reads CASSQVGTSPETQYF. CDR3 coding DNA: TGTGCCAGCAGCCAAGTCGGTACTAGCCCAGAGACCCAGTACTTC.

This clone was detected only once. The chain combines TRBV25-1 with TRBJ1-5; 7 bases match TRBD1. Unmatched junction bases numbered 14, after V lost 4 bases and J lost 2 bases. This CDR3 has 18 amino acids. Germline V gene data show CDR1 as MGHDK and CDR2 as SYGVNS. CDR3 region: CASSVVGDSPEGNQPQHF. CDR3 bases: TGTGCCAGCAGTGTCGTGGGGGACAGTCCGGAGGGCAATCAGCCCCAGCATTTT.

V gene TRBV2 combines with J gene TRBJ2-1; tentatively, D is TRBD2 (7 bases). This CDR3 spans 16 amino acids. The V end was cut by 4 bases, the J end by 5 bases, with 18 bases between. Germline assignment: CDR1 SNHLY and CDR2 FYNNEI. The CDR3 sequence: CASSVNLEGGDNEQFF. For the CDR3, the DNA is TGTGCCAGCAGTGTTAACCTCGAGGGGGGGGACAATGAGCAGTTCTTC.

The genes are TRBV7-3 and TRBJ2-7; TRBD1 agrees at 7 bases. J was trimmed by 2 bases and V by 1 base; bases with no gene match: 5. CDR1 and CDR2 (germline): SGHTA, FQGTGA. The CDR3 covers 15 residues. The CDR3 sequence is CASSLKGGATYEQYF. DNA of the CDR3: TGTGCCAGCAGCTTAAAAGGGGGCGCCACCTACGAGCAGTACTTC.

This chain connects TRBV3-1 (or the pseudogene TRBV3-2) to TRBJ2-5; D is perhaps TRBD2 (7 bases). Germline-derived CDR1 and CDR2 are LGHDT and YNNKEL (reference sequence). This CDR3 has 15 residues. Trimming left V 4 bases short and J 11 bases short, with 23 bases between. CDR3 sequence: CASSPLRGAKESQYF. CDR3 nucleotide sequence: TGTGCCAGCAGCCCCCTTCGGGGGGCCAAAGAATCTCAGTACTTC.

The chain links TRBV18 to TRBJ1-5; no firm D call. The V end lost 4 bases, the J end lost 0 bases, and 10 bases lay between the germline ends. Per the germline V gene, CDR1 is KGHSH and CDR2 is LQKENI. CDR3 size: 15 residues. The CDR3 spells CASSLSDYSNQPQHF. The CDR3 DNA follows: TGTGCCAGCTCACTCTCAGACTATAGCAATCAGCCCCAGCATTTT.

V usage is TRBV5-1 and J usage is TRBJ2-3, with D maybe TRBD1 (5 bases). Germline-derived CDR1 and CDR2 are SGHRS and YFSETQ. This CDR3 has 16 amino acids. The V gene lost 0 bases and the J gene lost 2 bases, with 13 bases spanning the gap. The CDR3, as DNA: TGCGCCAGCAGCTTGGCCGCGACAGCTACCACAGATACGCAGTATTTT. Translation: CASSLAATATTDTQYF.

This chain connects TRBV2 to TRBJ2-7; 10 bases align to TRBD1. There are 14 residues in the CDR3. The germline V gene has CDR1 SNHLY and CDR2 FYNNEI. Trimming removed 8 bases from V and 2 bases from J; junction bases left unmatched: 6. This chain's CDR3 is CASLRQGATYEQYF. The CDR3 region has the DNA TGTGCCAGCTTGCGACAGGGGGCAACCTACGAGCAGTACTTC.

V usage is TRBV9 and J usage is TRBJ1-2, with no clear D. This CDR3 spans 14 amino acids. The germline gives CDR1 SGDLS, CDR2 YYNGEE. V was clipped by 4 bases and J by 3 bases, with 13 bases between them. Written as DNA, the CDR3 is TGTGCCAGCAGCTTACTTACAGAAGACTATGGCTACACCTTC. Protein sequence: CASSLLTEDYGYTF.

The chain couples TRBV23-1 to TRBJ2-7; a weak D match, TRBD2 (5 bases). TRBV23-1 carries the ORF label, with uncertain function. Trimming pared 0 bases from V and 3 bases from J, leaving 12 bases between. This CDR3 region has 15 residues. The CDR3 spells CASSQSVRGGYEQYF. As DNA, the CDR3 is TGCGCCAGCAGTCAATCTGTCCGGGGTGGCTACGAGCAGTACTTC.

The count of this clone is one. The chain uses TRBV4-1 and TRBJ1-2; D gene ambiguous. CDR1 is MGHRA, CDR2 YSYEKL, per germline. The CDR3 runs to 16 residues. V was pared by 0 bases and J by 5 bases, with 16 bases between. CDR3 bases: TGCGCCAGCAGCCAAGAGGTCGCCAAGCCCCTTTATGGCTACACCTTC. Amino acid sequence: CASSQEVAKPLYGYTF.

The rearrangement uses TRBV7-3 and TRBJ2-3; tentatively, D is TRBD2 (7 bases). This CDR3 region has 14 residues. Germline CDR1 is SGHTA and CDR2 is FQGTGA. Trimming cost V 7 bases and J 2 bases, with 13 bases left between them. CDR3 sequence: CASNGAGHTDTQYF. The CDR3 nucleotides are TGTGCCAGCAACGGAGCGGGACACACAGATACGCAGTATTTT.

The genes are TRBV7-3 and TRBJ1-2; 7 positions match TRBD1. The CDR3 runs 15 residues. CDR1 and CDR2 (germline): SGHTA, FQGTGA. Trimming at V came to 4 bases and at J to 4 bases, leaving 9 bases not matched to a gene. The CDR3 sequence is CASSSGTGVIYGYTF. CDR3 coding DNA: TGTGCCAGCAGCTCCGGAACAGGGGTTATCTATGGCTACACCTTC.

V gene TRBV7-9 combines with J gene TRBJ1-1, with 8 bases matching TRBD1. Germline CDR1 and CDR2: SEHNR and FQNEAQ (reference sequence). The CDR3 has 13 residues. After removal of 5 bases from V and 12 bases from J, the junction contained 11 bases not matched to a gene. In DNA form, the CDR3 reads TGTGCCAGCAGCGCCGGGAAACAGGGGGTGCCTTTCTTT. It yields the protein CASSAGKQGVPFF.

J is TRBJ2-3 and V is TRBV7-6; 12 nucleotides line up with TRBD2. This CDR3 contains 16 residues. V trimming: 6 bases; J trimming: 4 bases; junction bases outside the gene matches: 8. Germline V gene lookup returns CDR1 SGHVS and CDR2 FNYEAQ. CDR3 amino acids: CASSSQTSGGPDTQYF. CDR3 DNA: TGTGCCAGCAGTTCACAGACTAGCGGGGGTCCAGATACGCAGTATTTT.